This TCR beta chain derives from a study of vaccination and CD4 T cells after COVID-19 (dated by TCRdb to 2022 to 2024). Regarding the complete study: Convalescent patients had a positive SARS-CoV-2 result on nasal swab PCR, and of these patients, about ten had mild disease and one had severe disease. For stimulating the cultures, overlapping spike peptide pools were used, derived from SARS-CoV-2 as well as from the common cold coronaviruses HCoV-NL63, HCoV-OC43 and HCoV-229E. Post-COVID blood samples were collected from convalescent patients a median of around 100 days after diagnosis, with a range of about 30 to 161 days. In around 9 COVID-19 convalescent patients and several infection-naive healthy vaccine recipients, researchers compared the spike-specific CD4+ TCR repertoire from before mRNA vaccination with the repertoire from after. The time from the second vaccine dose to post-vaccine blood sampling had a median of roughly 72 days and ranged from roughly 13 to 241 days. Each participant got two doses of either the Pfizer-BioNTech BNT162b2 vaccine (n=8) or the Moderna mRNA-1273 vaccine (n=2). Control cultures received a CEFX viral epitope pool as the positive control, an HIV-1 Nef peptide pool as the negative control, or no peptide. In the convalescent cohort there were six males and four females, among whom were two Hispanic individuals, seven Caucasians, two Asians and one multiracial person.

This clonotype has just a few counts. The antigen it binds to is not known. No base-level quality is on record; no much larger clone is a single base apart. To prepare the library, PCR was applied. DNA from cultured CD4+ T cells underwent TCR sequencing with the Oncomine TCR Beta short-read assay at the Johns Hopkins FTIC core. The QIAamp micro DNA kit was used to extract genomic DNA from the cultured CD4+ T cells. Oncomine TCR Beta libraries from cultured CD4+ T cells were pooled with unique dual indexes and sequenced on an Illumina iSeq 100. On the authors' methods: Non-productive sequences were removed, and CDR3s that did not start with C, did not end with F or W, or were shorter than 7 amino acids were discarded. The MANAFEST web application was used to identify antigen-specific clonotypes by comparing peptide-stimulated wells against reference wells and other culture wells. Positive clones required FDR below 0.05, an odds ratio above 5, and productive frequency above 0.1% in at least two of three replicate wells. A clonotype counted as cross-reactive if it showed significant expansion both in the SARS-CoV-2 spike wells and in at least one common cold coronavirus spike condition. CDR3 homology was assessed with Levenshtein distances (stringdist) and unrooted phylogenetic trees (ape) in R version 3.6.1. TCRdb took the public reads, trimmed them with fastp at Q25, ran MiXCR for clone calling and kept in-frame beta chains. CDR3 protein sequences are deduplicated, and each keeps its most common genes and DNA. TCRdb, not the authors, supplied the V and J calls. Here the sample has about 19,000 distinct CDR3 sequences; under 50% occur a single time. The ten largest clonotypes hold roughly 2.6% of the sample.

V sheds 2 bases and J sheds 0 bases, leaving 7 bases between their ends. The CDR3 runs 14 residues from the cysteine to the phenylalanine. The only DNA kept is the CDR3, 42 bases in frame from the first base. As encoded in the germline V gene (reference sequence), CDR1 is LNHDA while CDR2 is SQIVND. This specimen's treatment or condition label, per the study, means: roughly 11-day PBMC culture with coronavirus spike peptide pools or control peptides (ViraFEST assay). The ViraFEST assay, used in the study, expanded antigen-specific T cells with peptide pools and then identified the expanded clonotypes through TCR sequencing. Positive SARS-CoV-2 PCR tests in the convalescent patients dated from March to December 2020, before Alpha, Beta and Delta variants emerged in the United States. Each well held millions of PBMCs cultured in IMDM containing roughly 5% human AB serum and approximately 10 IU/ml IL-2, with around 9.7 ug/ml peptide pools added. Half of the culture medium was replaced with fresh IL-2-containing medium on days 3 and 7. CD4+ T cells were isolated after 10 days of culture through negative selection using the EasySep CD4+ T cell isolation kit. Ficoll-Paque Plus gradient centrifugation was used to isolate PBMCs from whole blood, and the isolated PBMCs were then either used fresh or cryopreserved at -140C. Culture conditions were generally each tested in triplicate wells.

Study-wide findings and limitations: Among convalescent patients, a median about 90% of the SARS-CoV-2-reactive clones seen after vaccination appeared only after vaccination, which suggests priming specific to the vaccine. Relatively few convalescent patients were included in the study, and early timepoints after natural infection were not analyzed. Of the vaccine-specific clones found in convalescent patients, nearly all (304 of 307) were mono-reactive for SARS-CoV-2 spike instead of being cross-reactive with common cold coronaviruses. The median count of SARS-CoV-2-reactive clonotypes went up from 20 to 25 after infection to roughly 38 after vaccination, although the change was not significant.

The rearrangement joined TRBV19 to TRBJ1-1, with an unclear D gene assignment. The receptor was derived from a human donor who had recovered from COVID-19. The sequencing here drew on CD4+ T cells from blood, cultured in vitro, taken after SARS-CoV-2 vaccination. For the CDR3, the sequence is CASSISSMNTEAFF. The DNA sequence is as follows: TGTGCCAGTAGTATATCGAGCATGAACACTGAAGCTTTCTTT.